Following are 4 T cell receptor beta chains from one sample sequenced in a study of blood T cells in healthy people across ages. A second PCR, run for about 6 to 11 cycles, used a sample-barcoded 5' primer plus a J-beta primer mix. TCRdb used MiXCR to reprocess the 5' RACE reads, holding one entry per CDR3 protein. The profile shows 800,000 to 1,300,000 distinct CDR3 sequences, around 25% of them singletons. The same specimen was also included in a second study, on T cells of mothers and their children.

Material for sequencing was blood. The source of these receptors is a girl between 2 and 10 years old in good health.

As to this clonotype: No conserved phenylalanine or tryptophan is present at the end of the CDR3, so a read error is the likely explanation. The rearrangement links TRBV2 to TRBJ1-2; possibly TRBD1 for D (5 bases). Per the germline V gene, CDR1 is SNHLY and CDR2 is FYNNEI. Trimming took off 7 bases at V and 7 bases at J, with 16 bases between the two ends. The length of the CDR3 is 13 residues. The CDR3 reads CASNRGGEAGYTL. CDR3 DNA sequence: TGTGCCAGCAATAGGGGCGGAGAGGCTGGCTACACCCTC.

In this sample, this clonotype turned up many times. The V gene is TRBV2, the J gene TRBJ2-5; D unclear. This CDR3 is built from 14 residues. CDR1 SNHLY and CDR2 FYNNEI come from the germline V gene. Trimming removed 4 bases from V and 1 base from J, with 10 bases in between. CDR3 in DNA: TGTGCCAGCAGTGTTGGGCGGAGCCAAGAGACCCAGTACTTC. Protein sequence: CASSVGRSQETQYF.

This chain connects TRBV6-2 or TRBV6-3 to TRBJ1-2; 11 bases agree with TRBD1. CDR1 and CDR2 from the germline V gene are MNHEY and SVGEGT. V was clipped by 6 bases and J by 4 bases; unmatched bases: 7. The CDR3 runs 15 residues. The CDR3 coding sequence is TGTGCCAGCAGGGACAGGGGGCTGAGAGTCTATGGCTACACCTTC. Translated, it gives CASRDRGLRVYGYTF.

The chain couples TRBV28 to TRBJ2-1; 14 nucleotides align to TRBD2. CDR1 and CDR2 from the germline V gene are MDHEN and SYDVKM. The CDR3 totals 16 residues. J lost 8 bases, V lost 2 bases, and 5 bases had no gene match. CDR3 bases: TGTGCCAGCAGTTTAGGGACTAGCGGGAGTAGGCATGAGCAGTTCTTC. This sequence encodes CASSLGTSGSRHEQFF.